This is a list of T cell receptor beta chains from one sample in a study of Ad26.COV2.S vaccination and SARS-CoV-2 variants. Using immunoSEQ multiplex PCR, the repertoire was profiled, and TCRdb retains in-frame clones only, with some absent. The top ten clones hold 1.7% of a sample with roughly 460,000 clones, approximately 90% of them seen once. The sample was peripheral blood, taken in a trial of Ad26.COV2.S vaccine versus placebo. All receptors derive from a person aged 18-60 years who received the Ad26.COV2.S COVID-19 vaccine or a placebo. Each CDR3 is given with its conserved first and last residue. A D gene is named only where the DNA matches it firmly. Size tells how often a clone was seen (once, few, many) or the class of an expanded clone, and some rows leave it out.

TRBJ2-7,TRBV6-5,NA,NA,TGTGCCAGCAGTTCCGCAGGTGGGGGATACGAGCAGTACTTC,CASSSAGGGYEQYF
TRBJ2-7,TRBV25-1,TRBD2,NA,TGTGCCAGCAGCTATGGGGAGGGTGAGTACGAGCAGTACTTC,CASSYGEGEYEQYF
TRBJ1-2,TRBV25-1,NA,NA,TGTGCCAGCAGTGACAGCAACAGGGAATATTCCTATGGCTACACCTTC,CASSDSNREYSYGYTF
TRBJ2-1,TRBV7-9,NA,NA,TGTGCCAGCAGCCGAAGGACAGCCCTTTACAATGAGCAGTTCTTC,CASSRRTALYNEQFF
TRBJ2-7,TRBV28,NA,NA,TGTGCCAGCAGTTTTTTAGGCGGAACAACCTACGAGCAGTACTTC,CASSFLGGTTYEQYF
TRBJ2-4,TRBV2,TRBD2,NA,TGTGCCAGCAGGGGACTAGCGGGAGAGAAAATAGCCAAAAACATTCAGTACTTC,CASRGLAGEKIAKNIQYF
TRBJ2-3,TRBV18,TRBD2,NA,TGTGCCAGCTCACCAGCGGGAGGGTCAGATACGCAGTATTTT,CASSPAGGSDTQYF
TRBJ1-2,TRBV10-3,NA,NA,TGTGCCATCAGTGAGTCCCAGGGACAATATGGCTACACCTTC,CAISESQGQYGYTF
TRBJ1-1,TRBV2,NA,NA,TGTGCCAGCAGTGAAGGGGCTCCGGGTACTGAAGCTTTCTTT,CASSEGAPGTEAFF
TRBJ2-2,TRBV10-2,NA,NA,TGCGCCAGCAGGGAACAGGGTCCCGGGGAGCTGTTTTTT,CASREQGPGELFF
TRBJ2-7,TRBV15,TRBD1,NA,TGTGCCACCAGCCGTAGGGGACAGGGGGCATTCGAGCAGTACTTC,CATSRRGQGAFEQYF
TRBJ2-2,TRBV29-1,TRBD2,once,TGCAGCGCCGTCCTAGCGGGAGTCCTCACCGGGGAGCTGTTTTTT,CSAVLAGVLTGELFF
TRBJ2-1,TRBV7-3,TRBD2,NA,TGTGCCAGCAGCTTAACCTGGCCAGGGGAGCCGGGACTAGTCTACAATGAGCAGTTCTTC,CASSLTWPGEPGLVYNEQFF
TRBJ2-5,TRBV7-8,TRBD1,NA,TGTGCCAGCAGCTCCTCGACAGGGAGCCAAGAGACCCAGTACTTC,CASSSSTGSQETQYF
TRBJ2-7,TRBV24-1,TRBD2,NA,TGTGCCACCAGTGATTCGGCCCTGCCTAGCGGGAAGTACTTC,CATSDSALPSGKYF
TRBJ2-1,TRBV9,TRBD2,NA,TGTGCCAGCAGCGTAACAGCGGGGGTTTTCGCTGAGCAGTTCTTC,CASSVTAGVFAEQFF
TRBJ2-5,TRBV9,NA,NA,TGTGCCAGCAGCCCCGGCAATACAGGGACCGGAGAGACCCAGTACTTC,CASSPGNTGTGETQYF
TRBJ2-1,TRBV19,TRBD1,once,TGTGCCAGTAGTATCTCAGGGGGCGGTTTACGGAATGAGCAGTTCTTC,CASSISGGGLRNEQFF
TRBJ1-1,TRBV30,TRBD1,NA,TGTGCCTGGGACGGGACAGGGGGAAACACTGAAGCTTTCTTT,CAWDGTGGNTEAFF
TRBJ2-7,TRBV15,NA,NA,TGTGCCACCAGCACGGGGCACTACGAGCAGTACTTC,CATSTGHYEQYF
TRBJ2-1,TRBV18,NA,NA,TGTGCCAGCTCACCTTTGGGGCCTAATTACAATGAGCAGTTCTTC,CASSPLGPNYNEQFF
TRBJ2-7,TRBV28,TRBD2,few,TGTGCCAGCAGCACTAGCGGGGATAACTACGAGCAGTACTTC,CASSTSGDNYEQYF
TRBJ2-1,TRBV6-1,TRBD2,NA,TGTGCCAGCAGGGAAGAGGGACTAGCAGGGAATGAGCAGTTCTTC,CASREEGLAGNEQFF
TRBJ2-3,TRBV11-3,NA,NA,TGTGCCAGCAGCTTAGGCACAGATACGCAGTATTTT,CASSLGTDTQYF
TRBJ2-3,TRBV29-1,NA,NA,TGCAGCGTTGAAGGGGACACCAGCACAGATACGCAGTATTTT,CSVEGDTSTDTQYF
TRBJ2-7,TRBV19,TRBD2,NA,TGTGCCAGTAGTACAGTAGCGGGGGCCGCCTACGAGCAGTACTTC,CASSTVAGAAYEQYF
TRBJ1-4,TRBV5-5,NA,NA,TGTGCCAGCAGCCTGTGGGGAGGGGCGGAAAAACTGTTTTTT,CASSLWGGAEKLFF
TRBJ2-1,TRBV7-9,NA,once,TGTGCCAGCAGCTTGTGGAGTAGCTCCTACAATGAGCAGTTCTTC,CASSLWSSSYNEQFF
TRBJ2-1,TRBV2,TRBD2,NA,TGTGCCAGCAGAGGACTAGCGGGGGGTTACAATGAGCAGTTCTTC,CASRGLAGGYNEQFF
TRBJ2-1,TRBV7-9,NA,NA,TGTGCCAGCAGCTTAGTAGCAGACTACAATGAGCAGTTCTTC,CASSLVADYNEQFF
TRBJ2-7,TRBV11-2,NA,NA,TGTGCCAGCAGCCGGAAACGAACAGGGCGTTGGTCCTACGAGCAGTACTTC,CASSRKRTGRWSYEQYF
TRBJ1-1,TRBV19,TRBD1,once,TGTGCCAGTAGAACCGGACAGGGGGCTACTGAAGCTTTCTTT,CASRTGQGATEAFF
TRBJ2-7,TRBV6-5,NA,NA,TGTGCCAGCAACGCAGGGTCCCACGAGCAGTACTTC,CASNAGSHEQYF
TRBJ1-1,TRBV11-1,NA,NA,TGTGCCAGCAGCTTAGGCTTCAGGAGGGAAGCTTTCTTT,CASSLGFRREAFF
TRBJ1-3,TRBV25-1,TRBD1,NA,TGTGCCAGCAGTGACCCCGCACAGGGGGCAACTGGAAACACCATATATTTT,CASSDPAQGATGNTIYF
TRBJ2-3,TRBV3-1/TRBV3-2,NA,NA,TGTGCCAGCAGCCCGCCCCTTCTTGCAGATACGCAGTATTTT,CASSPPLLADTQYF
TRBJ1-2,TRBV29-1,TRBD1,NA,TGCAGCGTCCAAACCATCGGGACAGGTCCCTATGGCTACACCTTC,CSVQTIGTGPYGYTF
TRBJ2-7,TRBV2,NA,NA,TGTGCCAGCAGTGCAGGAGGGGGTACGGACGAGCAGTACTTC,CASSAGGGTDEQYF
TRBJ2-7,TRBV30,NA,NA,TGTGCCTGGAGTGTACCAGGAGAGCAGTACTTC,CAWSVPGEQYF
TRBJ1-2,TRBV4-1,NA,NA,TGCGCCAGCAGCCCTTTAGGCGGACGGTCGGACGGCTACACCTTC,CASSPLGGRSDGYTF
TRBJ1-2,TRBV20-1,NA,NA,TGCAGTGCTACTTTCGGGGTAGTTCACACCTTC,CSATFGVVHTF
TRBJ2-7,TRBV28,TRBD2,NA,TGTGCCAGCCAGAGGTTAGCGGGAGGTTACGAGCAGTACTTC,CASQRLAGGYEQYF
TRBJ2-7,TRBV27,NA,NA,TGTGCCAGCAGGATGAGGGGAAGTTACGAGCAGTACTTC,CASRMRGSYEQYF
TRBJ1-1,TRBV18,NA,NA,TGTGCCAGCTCCCGGGACGGGACTGAAGCTTTCTTT,CASSRDGTEAFF
TRBJ1-2,TRBV11-2,TRBD1,NA,TGTGCCAGCAGCCTTGGACAGGGCTTTGGCTACACCTTC,CASSLGQGFGYTF
TRBJ2-2,TRBV18,TRBD1,NA,TGTGCCAGCTCACCCACGGGACAGGGGGGCACCGGGGAGCTGTTTTTT,CASSPTGQGGTGELFF
TRBJ1-5,TRBV2,TRBD1,NA,TGTGCCAGCAGGGATACAGGGGGCGAGTGGGGAACTCCCCAGCATTTT,CASRDTGGEWGTPQHF
TRBJ1-6,TRBV27,NA,NA,TGTGCCAGCAGTTTTGCGACACCTTATAATTCACCCCTCCACTTT,CASSFATPYNSPLHF
TRBJ2-5,TRBV13,NA,NA,TGTGCCAGCAGCTTAGATACGGGCACCCAGTACTTC,CASSLDTGTQYF
TRBJ2-2,TRBV7-8,TRBD2,NA,TGTGCCAGCAGCCAAGGGACTAGCGGGAGTATCGACACCGGGGAGCTGTTTTTT,CASSQGTSGSIDTGELFF
TRBJ1-2,TRBV9,TRBD1,NA,TGTGCCAGCAGCGAAGGGACAGGCTTTGGAGGTGGCTACACCTTC,CASSEGTGFGGGYTF
TRBJ2-4,TRBV27,NA,NA,TGTGCCAGCAGCGGCGGGCAGGGTGGAACCAAAAACATTCAGTACTTC,CASSGGQGGTKNIQYF
TRBJ2-5,TRBV15,TRBD2,NA,TGTGCCACCAGCAGAGGGGGGACTAGCGGGAGCCAAGAGACCCAGTACTTC,CATSRGGTSGSQETQYF